A selection of T cell receptor beta chains follows, all from one sample in a study of long-term antiretroviral therapy in people with HIV. TCRdb's table, derived via immunoSEQ multiplex PCR, lists solely in-frame clones and lacks some. The top ten hold around a tenth of the sample, which has 14,000 or so clones, around 90% seen once. The material was unsorted PBMCs, obtained 6.2 years after starting antiretroviral therapy. These receptors all come from a man in his forties or fifties with HIV. CDR3s include the opening cysteine and the closing phenylalanine or tryptophan. The D gene is left open where the match is weak. The size field is filled for only some rows; it gives once, few, many or a size class.

clone size: once
J gene: TRBJ2-3
D gene: -
V gene: TRBV11-2
CDR3 DNA: TGTGCCAGCAGCTTAGGTTCATCCACTGTTGAAACGCAGTATTTT
CDR3 protein: CASSLGSSTVETQYF

clone size: -
J gene: TRBJ2-7
D gene: -
V gene: TRBV30
CDR3 DNA: TGTGCCTGGAGTGTTTCGAAGGGCAGGGAGCCCTACGAGCAGTACTTC
CDR3 protein: CAWSVSKGREPYEQYF

clone size: -
J gene: TRBJ2-3
D gene: -
V gene: TRBV28
CDR3 DNA: TGTGCCAGCAGTTTATCCGCGCGGATAAGCACAGATACGCAGTATTTT
CDR3 protein: CASSLSARISTDTQYF

clone size: -
J gene: TRBJ2-7
D gene: TRBD2
V gene: TRBV5-6
CDR3 DNA: TGTGCCAGCAGGTTTAGCGGGACCTACGAGCAGTACTTC
CDR3 protein: CASRFSGTYEQYF

clone size: -
J gene: TRBJ2-5
D gene: -
V gene: TRBV7-7
CDR3 DNA: TGTGCTAGCAGCCCCCGGGGAGCAGGGGGGATTGAGACCCAGTACTTC
CDR3 protein: CASSPRGAGGIETQYF

clone size: -
J gene: TRBJ2-3
D gene: -
V gene: TRBV7-3
CDR3 DNA: TGTGCCAGCAGCTTAATAGGGGTTTCCACAGATACGCAGTATTTT
CDR3 protein: CASSLIGVSTDTQYF

clone size: -
J gene: TRBJ2-7
D gene: TRBD1
V gene: TRBV29-1
CDR3 DNA: TGCAGCGTTGAAGCCGAAACCCGACAGGGCCGGAATTACGAGCAGTACTTC
CDR3 protein: CSVEAETRQGRNYEQYF

clone size: -
J gene: TRBJ2-7
D gene: -
V gene: TRBV9
CDR3 DNA: TGTGCCAGCAGCGTAAGGGGGGACCGTCCCTACGAGCAGTACTTC
CDR3 protein: CASSVRGDRPYEQYF

clone size: -
J gene: TRBJ2-2
D gene: TRBD2
V gene: TRBV6-6
CDR3 DNA: TGTGCCAGCAGTTACGAGGGAGGGAGCACCGGGGAGCTGTTTTTT
CDR3 protein: CASSYEGGSTGELFF

clone size: -
J gene: TRBJ2-1
D gene: TRBD2
V gene: TRBV11-3
CDR3 DNA: TGTGCCAGCAGCCAGCCGGGACTAGCGGGGGACAATGAGCAGTTCTTC
CDR3 protein: CASSQPGLAGDNEQFF

clone size: -
J gene: TRBJ2-7
D gene: TRBD2
V gene: TRBV5-5
CDR3 DNA: TGTGCCAGCAGCCGGACTAGCGGGAGCTCCTACGAGCAGTACTTC
CDR3 protein: CASSRTSGSSYEQYF

clone size: -
J gene: TRBJ1-5
D gene: TRBD1
V gene: TRBV5-1
CDR3 DNA: TGCGCCAGCAGCCCGACAGGGGATCGTCAGCCCCAGCATTTT
CDR3 protein: CASSPTGDRQPQHF

clone size: -
J gene: TRBJ2-3
D gene: TRBD1
V gene: TRBV2
CDR3 DNA: TGTGCCAGCGGTTGGGACAGGGGAGCAGATACGCAGTATTTT
CDR3 protein: CASGWDRGADTQYF

clone size: -
J gene: TRBJ2-4
D gene: TRBD2
V gene: TRBV19
CDR3 DNA: TGTGCCAGTAGTATGTGGACTAGCCCGTCCCCGTACTTC
CDR3 protein: CASSMWTSPSPYF

clone size: -
J gene: TRBJ2-3
D gene: -
V gene: TRBV5-1
CDR3 DNA: TGCGCCAGCAGCTCTGAGGGGGCAGATACGCAGTATTTT
CDR3 protein: CASSSEGADTQYF

clone size: -
J gene: TRBJ1-1
D gene: TRBD1
V gene: TRBV28
CDR3 DNA: TGTGCCAGCACCTTGACAGGGCTGAACACTGAAGCTTTCTTT
CDR3 protein: CASTLTGLNTEAFF

clone size: -
J gene: TRBJ2-1
D gene: -
V gene: TRBV5-4
CDR3 DNA: TGTGCCAGCAGCTTTAACAGGGTCGATGAGCAGTTCTTC
CDR3 protein: CASSFNRVDEQFF

clone size: -
J gene: TRBJ2-1
D gene: -
V gene: TRBV5-4
CDR3 DNA: TGTGCCAGCAGCTTCCCCAGGAGGGATCCCCACAATGAGCAGTTCTTC
CDR3 protein: CASSFPRRDPHNEQFF

clone size: -
J gene: TRBJ1-2
D gene: TRBD1
V gene: TRBV5-4
CDR3 DNA: TGTGCCAGCAGCTCCTACAGGGGGCGGGAAGGCTACACCTTC
CDR3 protein: CASSSYRGREGYTF

clone size: -
J gene: TRBJ1-5
D gene: TRBD1
V gene: TRBV9
CDR3 DNA: TGTGCCAGCAGCGCAACAGGGGGCTGGGATCAGCCCCAGCATTTT
CDR3 protein: CASSATGGWDQPQHF

clone size: once
J gene: TRBJ1-5
D gene: -
V gene: TRBV14
CDR3 DNA: TGTGCCAGCAGCCAAGGCCCCGAAGTGAGCAATCAGCCCCAGCATTTT
CDR3 protein: CASSQGPEVSNQPQHF

clone size: few
J gene: TRBJ1-5
D gene: -
V gene: TRBV6-1
CDR3 DNA: TGTGCCAGCAATACGGGGACCGCATCAAATCAGCCCCAGCATTTT
CDR3 protein: CASNTGTASNQPQHF

clone size: -
J gene: TRBJ2-2
D gene: TRBD1
V gene: TRBV6-1
CDR3 DNA: TGTGCCAGCAACCCGACAGGGATCAACACCGGGGAGCTGTTTTTT
CDR3 protein: CASNPTGINTGELFF

clone size: -
J gene: TRBJ2-2
D gene: TRBD2
V gene: TRBV30
CDR3 DNA: TGTGCCTGGAGTGTGGGGACTAGCGGTATCGGGGAGCTGTTTTTT
CDR3 protein: CAWSVGTSGIGELFF

clone size: -
J gene: TRBJ2-2
D gene: -
V gene: TRBV7-6
CDR3 DNA: TGTGCCAGCAGCTTAGTTCTAGGACTGAACACCGGGGAGCTGTTTTTT
CDR3 protein: CASSLVLGLNTGELFF

clone size: -
J gene: TRBJ2-7
D gene: TRBD2
V gene: TRBV27
CDR3 DNA: TGTGCCAGCAGTCCCCATCAGGCTAGCGGTAACTACGAGCAGTACTTC
CDR3 protein: CASSPHQASGNYEQYF

clone size: -
J gene: TRBJ2-1
D gene: TRBD1
V gene: TRBV4-3
CDR3 DNA: TGCGCCAGCAGCCAATCCGGGACAGAAAATGAGCAGTTCTTC
CDR3 protein: CASSQSGTENEQFF

clone size: hyperexpanded
J gene: TRBJ1-5
D gene: -
V gene: TRBV28
CDR3 DNA: TGTGCCAGCAGTTCCGGATTCGATAGCAATCAGCCCCAGCATTTT
CDR3 protein: CASSSGFDSNQPQHF

clone size: -
J gene: TRBJ2-5
D gene: -
V gene: TRBV2
CDR3 DNA: TGTGCCAGCAGAGGCGGTGGGCAAGAGACCCAGTACTTC
CDR3 protein: CASRGGGQETQYF

clone size: -
J gene: TRBJ2-1
D gene: TRBD2
V gene: TRBV6-5
CDR3 DNA: TGTGCCAGTCAGGGACTAGCGGGGTACAATGAGCAGTTCTTC
CDR3 protein: CASQGLAGYNEQFF

clone size: few
J gene: TRBJ2-7
D gene: -
V gene: TRBV19
CDR3 DNA: TGTGCCAGTACCCGGGGTAGGGACTCGTTCTACGAGCAGTACTTC
CDR3 protein: CASTRGRDSFYEQYF

clone size: -
J gene: TRBJ2-1
D gene: TRBD2
V gene: TRBV27
CDR3 DNA: TGTGCCAGCAGGGGACTAGCGGGGACCAATGAGCAGTTCTTC
CDR3 protein: CASRGLAGTNEQFF

clone size: -
J gene: TRBJ2-1
D gene: TRBD2
V gene: TRBV6-5
CDR3 DNA: TGTGCCAGCAGTCCCTCACTAGCGGTGAATGAGCAGTTCTTC
CDR3 protein: CASSPSLAVNEQFF

clone size: -
J gene: TRBJ2-2
D gene: -
V gene: TRBV4-2
CDR3 DNA: TGTGCCAGCAGCTTAAACACCGGGGAGCTGTTTTTT
CDR3 protein: CASSLNTGELFF

clone size: -
J gene: TRBJ1-2
D gene: -
V gene: TRBV30
CDR3 DNA: TGTGCCTGGAGTGGGACAGCCTATGGCTACACCTTC
CDR3 protein: CAWSGTAYGYTF

clone size: -
J gene: TRBJ1-6
D gene: TRBD1
V gene: TRBV6-6
CDR3 DNA: TGTGCCAGCAGCCAAACAGGGGGTGGCTCACCCCTCCACTTT
CDR3 protein: CASSQTGGGSPLHF

clone size: -
J gene: TRBJ2-3
D gene: -
V gene: TRBV4-3
CDR3 DNA: TGCGCCAGCAGCCAAGACCGAAGCACAGATACGCAGTATTTT
CDR3 protein: CASSQDRSTDTQYF

clone size: -
J gene: TRBJ2-2
D gene: -
V gene: TRBV23-1
CDR3 DNA: TGCGCCAGCAGTCAAAGTCTTATTGAGAAGGGCACCGGGGAGCTGTTTTTT
CDR3 protein: CASSQSLIEKGTGELFF

clone size: few
J gene: TRBJ1-1
D gene: TRBD1
V gene: TRBV4-2
CDR3 DNA: TGTGCCAGCAGCCAAGTCGAGGGGGCGACTGAAGCTTTCTTT
CDR3 protein: CASSQVEGATEAFF

clone size: -
J gene: TRBJ1-1
D gene: -
V gene: TRBV30
CDR3 DNA: TGTGCCTGGAAATTAGGGTATACTGAAGCTTTCTTT
CDR3 protein: CAWKLGYTEAFF

clone size: -
J gene: TRBJ2-1
D gene: -
V gene: TRBV30
CDR3 DNA: TGTGCCTGCTGGACTCTGGGAGCCTACAATGAGCAGTTCTTC
CDR3 protein: CACWTLGAYNEQFF

clone size: -
J gene: TRBJ2-1
D gene: -
V gene: TRBV6-6
CDR3 DNA: TGTGCCAGCACCTTTAGGCACAATGAGCAGTTCTTC
CDR3 protein: CASTFRHNEQFF

clone size: -
J gene: TRBJ1-5
D gene: TRBD1
V gene: TRBV6-6
CDR3 DNA: TGTGCCACCATAAACCGAGGACAGGGCGGTCAGCCCCAGCATTTT
CDR3 protein: CATINRGQGGQPQHF

clone size: -
J gene: TRBJ2-1
D gene: -
V gene: TRBV2
CDR3 DNA: TGTGCCAGCAGGGACTTTGACTCCTACAATGAGCAGTTCTTC
CDR3 protein: CASRDFDSYNEQFF

clone size: once
J gene: TRBJ2-5
D gene: TRBD2
V gene: TRBV5-1
CDR3 DNA: TGCGCCAGCAGCTTGGGACTAGCGGGAGTGGAGACCCAGTACTTC
CDR3 protein: CASSLGLAGVETQYF

clone size: -
J gene: TRBJ2-1
D gene: TRBD2
V gene: TRBV4-2
CDR3 DNA: TGTGCCAGCAGCCTTCTACTAGCGGGAGGACAACCCACTGGGCGCAATGAGCAGTTCTTC
CDR3 protein: CASSLLLAGGQPTGRNEQFF

clone size: -
J gene: TRBJ1-3
D gene: TRBD1
V gene: TRBV28
CDR3 DNA: TGTGCCAGCAGCCTGACACCGGGACAGGGGGCTAACACCATATATTTT
CDR3 protein: CASSLTPGQGANTIYF

clone size: -
J gene: TRBJ2-2
D gene: -
V gene: TRBV6-9
CDR3 DNA: TGTGCCAGCAGCCCCACCCAGCCCGCGAACACCGGGGAGCTGTTTTTT
CDR3 protein: CASSPTQPANTGELFF

clone size: -
J gene: TRBJ1-2
D gene: -
V gene: TRBV9
CDR3 DNA: TGTGCCAGCAGCGCAACAGACTATGGCTACACCTTC
CDR3 protein: CASSATDYGYTF

clone size: -
J gene: TRBJ2-2
D gene: TRBD1
V gene: TRBV7-8
CDR3 DNA: TGTGCCAGCAACCGGGACAGGGCGAACACCGGGGAGCTGTTTTTT
CDR3 protein: CASNRDRANTGELFF

clone size: -
J gene: TRBJ1-3
D gene: -
V gene: TRBV5-1
CDR3 DNA: TGCGCCAGCAGATTGAACGATTATGCTCCCACTGGAAACACCATATATTTT
CDR3 protein: CASRLNDYAPTGNTIYF

clone size: -
J gene: TRBJ1-3
D gene: -
V gene: TRBV11-2
CDR3 DNA: TGTGCCAGCAGCTTAGCGTGGGGGTCTGGAAACACCATATATTTT
CDR3 protein: CASSLAWGSGNTIYF

clone size: -
J gene: TRBJ2-7
D gene: TRBD2
V gene: TRBV6-1
CDR3 DNA: TGTGCCAGCAGTGAAGGACTAGCGGGCTCCTACGAGCAGTACTTC
CDR3 protein: CASSEGLAGSYEQYF

clone size: -
J gene: TRBJ1-5
D gene: TRBD1
V gene: TRBV7-8
CDR3 DNA: TGTGCCAGCGGAAGGGGGCAACGACAGCCCCAGCATTTT
CDR3 protein: CASGRGQRQPQHF